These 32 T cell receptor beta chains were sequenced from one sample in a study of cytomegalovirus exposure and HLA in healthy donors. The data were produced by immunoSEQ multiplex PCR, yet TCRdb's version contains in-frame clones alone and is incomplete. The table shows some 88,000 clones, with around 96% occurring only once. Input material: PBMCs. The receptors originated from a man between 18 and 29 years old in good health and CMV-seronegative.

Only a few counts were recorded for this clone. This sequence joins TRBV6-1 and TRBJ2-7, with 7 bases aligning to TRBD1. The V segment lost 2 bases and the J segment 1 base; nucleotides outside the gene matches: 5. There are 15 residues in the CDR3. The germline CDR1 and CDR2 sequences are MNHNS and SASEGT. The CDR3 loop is CASSELPTGSYEQYF. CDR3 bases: TGTGCCAGCAGTGAACTTCCGACAGGGTCCTACGAGCAGTACTTC.

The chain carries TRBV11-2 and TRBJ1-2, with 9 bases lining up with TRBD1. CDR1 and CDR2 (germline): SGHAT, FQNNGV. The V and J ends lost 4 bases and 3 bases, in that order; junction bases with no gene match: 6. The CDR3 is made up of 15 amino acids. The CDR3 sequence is CASSYTGGADYGYTF. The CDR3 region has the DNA TGTGCCAGCAGCTACACAGGGGGCGCGGACTATGGCTACACCTTC. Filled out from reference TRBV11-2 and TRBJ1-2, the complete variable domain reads EAGVAQSPRYKIIEKRQSVAFWCNPISGHATLYWYQQILGQGPKLLIQFQNNGVVDDSQLPKDRFSAERLKGVDSTLKIQPAKLEDSAVYLCASSYTGGADYGYTFGSGTRLTVV.

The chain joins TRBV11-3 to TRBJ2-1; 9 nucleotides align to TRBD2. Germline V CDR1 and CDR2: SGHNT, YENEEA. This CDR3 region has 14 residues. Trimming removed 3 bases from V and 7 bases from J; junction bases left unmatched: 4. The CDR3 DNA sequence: TGTGCCAGCAGCTTTGGACTAGCGTGGAATGAGCAGTTCTTC. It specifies CASSFGLAWNEQFF.

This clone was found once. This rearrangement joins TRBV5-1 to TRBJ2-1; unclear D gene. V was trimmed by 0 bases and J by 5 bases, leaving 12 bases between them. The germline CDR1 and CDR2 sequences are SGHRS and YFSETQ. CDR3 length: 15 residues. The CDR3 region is CASSLGGQIDNEQFF. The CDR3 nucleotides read TGCGCCAGCAGCTTGGGTGGGCAGATCGACAATGAGCAGTTCTTC.

CDR3 sequence reads: CAIRQGDGEGRYTF. In DNA, the CDR3 is TGTGCCATCCGACAGGGGGATGGGGAGGGGCGCTACACCTTC. The chain joins TRBV10-3 to TRBJ1-2, with 9 positions matching TRBD1. The trim removed 8 bases at V and 9 bases at J, leaving 13 bases unmatched. The CDR3 contains 14 residues. Germline V gene data show CDR1 as ENHRY and CDR2 as SYGVKD.

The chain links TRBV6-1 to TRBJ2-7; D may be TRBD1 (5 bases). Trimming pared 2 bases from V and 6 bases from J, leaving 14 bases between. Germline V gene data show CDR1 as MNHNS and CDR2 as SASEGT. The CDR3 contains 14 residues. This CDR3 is CASSEPGREVEQYV. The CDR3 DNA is TGTGCCAGCAGTGAACCCGGCAGGGAAGTCGAGCAGTACGTC.

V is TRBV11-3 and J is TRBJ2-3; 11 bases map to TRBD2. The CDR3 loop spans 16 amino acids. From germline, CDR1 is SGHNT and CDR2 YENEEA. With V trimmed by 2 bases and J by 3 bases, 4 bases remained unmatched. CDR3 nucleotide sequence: TGTGCCAGCAGCTTATGGGCTAGCGGGAGGACAGATACGCAGTATTTT. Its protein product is CASSLWASGRTDTQYF. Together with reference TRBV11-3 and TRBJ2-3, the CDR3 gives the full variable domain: EAGVVQSPRYKIIEKKQPVAFWCNPISGHNTLYWYLQNLGQGPELLIRYENEEAVDDSQLPKDRFSAERLKGVDSTLKIQPAELGDSAVYLCASSLWASGRTDTQYFGPGTRLTVL.

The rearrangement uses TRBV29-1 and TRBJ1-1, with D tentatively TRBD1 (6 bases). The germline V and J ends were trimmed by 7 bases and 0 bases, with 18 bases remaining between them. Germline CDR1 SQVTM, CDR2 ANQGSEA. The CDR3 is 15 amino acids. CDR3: CSALMDSQMNTEAFF. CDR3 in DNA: TGCAGCGCCTTGATGGACAGCCAAATGAACACTGAAGCTTTCTTT.

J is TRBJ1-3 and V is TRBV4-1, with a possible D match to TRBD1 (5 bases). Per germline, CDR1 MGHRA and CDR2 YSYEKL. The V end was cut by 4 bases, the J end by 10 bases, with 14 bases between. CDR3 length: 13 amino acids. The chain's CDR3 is CASSRLPGGTIYF. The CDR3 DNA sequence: TGCGCCAGCAGCCGCCTCCCCGGGGGAACCATATATTTT.

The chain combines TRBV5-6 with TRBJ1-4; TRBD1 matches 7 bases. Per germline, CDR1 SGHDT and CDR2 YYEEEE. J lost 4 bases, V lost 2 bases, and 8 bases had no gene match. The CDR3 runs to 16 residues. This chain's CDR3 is CASSLTPGTDNEKLFF. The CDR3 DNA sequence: TGTGCCAGCAGCTTAACACCCGGGACAGATAATGAAAAACTGTTTTTT.

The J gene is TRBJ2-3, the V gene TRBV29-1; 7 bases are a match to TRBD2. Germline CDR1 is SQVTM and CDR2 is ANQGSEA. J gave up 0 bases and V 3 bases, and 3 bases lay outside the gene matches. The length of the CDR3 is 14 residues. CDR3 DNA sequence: TGCAGCGTTGATGGAGCGGGGAGCACAGATACGCAGTATTTT. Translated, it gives CSVDGAGSTDTQYF.

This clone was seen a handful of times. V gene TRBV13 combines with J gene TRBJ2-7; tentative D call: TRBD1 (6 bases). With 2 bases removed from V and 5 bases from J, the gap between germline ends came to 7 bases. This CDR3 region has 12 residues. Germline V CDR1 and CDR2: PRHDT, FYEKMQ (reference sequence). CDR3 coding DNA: TGTGCCAGCAGCTTACAGGGGAACGAGCAGTACGTC. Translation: CASSLQGNEQYV.

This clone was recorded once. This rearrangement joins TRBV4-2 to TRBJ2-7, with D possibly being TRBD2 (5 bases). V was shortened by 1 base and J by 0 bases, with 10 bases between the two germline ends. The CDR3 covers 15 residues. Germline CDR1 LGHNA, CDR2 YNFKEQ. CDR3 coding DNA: TGTGCCAGCAGCCAAGTTCGGGAAGTCTCCTACGAGCAGTACTTC. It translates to CASSQVREVSYEQYF.

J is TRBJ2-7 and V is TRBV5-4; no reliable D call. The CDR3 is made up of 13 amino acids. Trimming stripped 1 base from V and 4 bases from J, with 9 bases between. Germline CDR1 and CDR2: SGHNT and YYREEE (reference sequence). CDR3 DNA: TGTGCCAGCAGCTTGAGCGTTGGGTACGAGCAGTACTTC. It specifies CASSLSVGYEQYF.

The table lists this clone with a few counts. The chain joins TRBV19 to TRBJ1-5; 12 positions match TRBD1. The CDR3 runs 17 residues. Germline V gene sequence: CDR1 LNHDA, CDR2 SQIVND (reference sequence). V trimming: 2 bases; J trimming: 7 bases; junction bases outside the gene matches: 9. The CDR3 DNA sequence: TGTGCCAGTAGTATACCCGGGACAGGGGGCGCCCGGCAGCCCCAGCATTTT. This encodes CASSIPGTGGARQPQHF. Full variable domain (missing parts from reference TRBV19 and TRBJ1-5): DGGITQSPKYLFRKEGQNVTLSCEQNLNHDAMYWYRQDPGQGLRLIYYSQIVNDFQKGDIAEGYSVSREKKESFPLTVTSAQKNPTAFYLCASSIPGTGGARQPQHFGDGTRLSIL.

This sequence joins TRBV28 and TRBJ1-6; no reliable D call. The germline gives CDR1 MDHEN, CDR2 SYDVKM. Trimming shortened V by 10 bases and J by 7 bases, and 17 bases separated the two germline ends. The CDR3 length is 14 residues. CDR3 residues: CAIPGSAQNSPLHF. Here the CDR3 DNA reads TGTGCCATCCCGGGATCGGCCCAGAATTCACCCCTCCACTTT.

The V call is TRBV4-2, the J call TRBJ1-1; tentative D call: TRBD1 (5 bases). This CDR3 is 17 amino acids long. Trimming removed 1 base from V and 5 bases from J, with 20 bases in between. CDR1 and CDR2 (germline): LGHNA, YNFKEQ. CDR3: CASSQGAGWGERTEAFF. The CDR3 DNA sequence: TGTGCCAGCAGCCAAGGGGCAGGTTGGGGGGAGAGGACTGAAGCTTTCTTT.

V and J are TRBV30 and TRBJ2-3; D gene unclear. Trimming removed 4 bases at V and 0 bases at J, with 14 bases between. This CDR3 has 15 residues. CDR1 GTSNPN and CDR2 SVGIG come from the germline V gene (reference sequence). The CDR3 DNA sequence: TGTGCCTGGACGCACTCCTCTCTTAGCACAGATACGCAGTATTTT. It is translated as CAWTHSSLSTDTQYF.

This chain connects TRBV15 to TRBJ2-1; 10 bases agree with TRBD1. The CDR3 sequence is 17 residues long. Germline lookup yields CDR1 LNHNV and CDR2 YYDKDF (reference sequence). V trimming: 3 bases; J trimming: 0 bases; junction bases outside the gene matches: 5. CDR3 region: CATSRGRTGGSYNEQFF. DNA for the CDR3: TGTGCCACCAGCAGGGGACGGACAGGGGGCTCCTACAATGAGCAGTTCTTC.

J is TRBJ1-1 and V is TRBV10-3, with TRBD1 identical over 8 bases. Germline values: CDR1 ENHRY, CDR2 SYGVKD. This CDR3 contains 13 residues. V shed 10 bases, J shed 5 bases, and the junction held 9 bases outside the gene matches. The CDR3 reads CATQGAGGTEAFF. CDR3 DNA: TGTGCCACCCAGGGGGCAGGGGGTACTGAAGCTTTCTTT.

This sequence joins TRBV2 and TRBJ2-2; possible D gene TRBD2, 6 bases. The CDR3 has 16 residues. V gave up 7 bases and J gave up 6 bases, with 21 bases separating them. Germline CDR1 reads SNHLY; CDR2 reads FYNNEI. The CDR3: CASKALANPLAGELFF. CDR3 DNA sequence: TGTGCCAGCAAGGCGCTAGCGAACCCCCTTGCCGGGGAGCTGTTTTTT.

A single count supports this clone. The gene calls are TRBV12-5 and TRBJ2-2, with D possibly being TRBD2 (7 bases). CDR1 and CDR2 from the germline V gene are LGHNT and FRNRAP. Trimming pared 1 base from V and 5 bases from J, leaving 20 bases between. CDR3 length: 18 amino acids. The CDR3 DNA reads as TGTGCTAGTGGTTTGGGGCTCGCTACGGGGGGCCGGACCGGGGAGCTGTTTTTT. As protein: CASGLGLATGGRTGELFF.

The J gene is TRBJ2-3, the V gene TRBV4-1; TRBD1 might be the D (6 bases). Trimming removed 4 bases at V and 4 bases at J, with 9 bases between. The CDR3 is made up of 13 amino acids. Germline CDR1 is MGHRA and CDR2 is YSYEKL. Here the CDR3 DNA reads TGCGCCAGCAGCCCACAGGGCGCAGATACGCAGTATTTT. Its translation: CASSPQGADTQYF.

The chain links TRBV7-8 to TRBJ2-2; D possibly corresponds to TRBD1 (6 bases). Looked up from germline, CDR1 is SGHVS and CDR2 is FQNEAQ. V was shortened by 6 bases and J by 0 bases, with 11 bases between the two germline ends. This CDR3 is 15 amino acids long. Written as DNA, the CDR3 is TGTGCCAGCAGGCCCAGGGGAACGAACACCGGGGAGCTGTTTTTT. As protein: CASRPRGTNTGELFF.

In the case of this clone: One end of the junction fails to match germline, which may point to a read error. CDR3 amino acids: CASSFEGGPYETQYF. The CDR3 DNA is TGTGCTAGCAGCTTTGAGGGAGGGCCGTACGAGACCCAGTACTTC. V is TRBV7-7 and J is TRBJ2-5; the match to TRBD2 covers 7 bases. This CDR3 is built from 15 residues. Germline CDR1 is SSHAT and CDR2 is FNYEAQ (reference sequence).

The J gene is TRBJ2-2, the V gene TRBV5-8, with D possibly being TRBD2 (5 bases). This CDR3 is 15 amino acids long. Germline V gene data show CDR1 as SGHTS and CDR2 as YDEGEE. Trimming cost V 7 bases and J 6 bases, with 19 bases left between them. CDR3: CASWAGEHFAGELFF. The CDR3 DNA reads TGTGCCAGCTGGGCGGGCGAGCATTTCGCCGGGGAGCTGTTTTTT.

CDR3 coding DNA: TGTGCCAGCAGTGAAACTAGCGGCTCCTACAATGAGCAGTTCTTC. Its protein is CASSETSGSYNEQFF. The rearrangement links TRBV6-4 to TRBJ2-1; 8 bases map to TRBD2. The CDR3 is 15 amino acids. From germline, CDR1 is MRHNA and CDR2 SNTAGT. J was trimmed by 0 bases and V by 3 bases; bases with no gene match: 1.

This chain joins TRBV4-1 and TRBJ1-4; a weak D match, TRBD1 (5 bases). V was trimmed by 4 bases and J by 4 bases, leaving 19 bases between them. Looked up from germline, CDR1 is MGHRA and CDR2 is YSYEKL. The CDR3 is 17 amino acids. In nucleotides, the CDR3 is TGCGCCAGCAGCCTAACCAGCCCGGGGGACCTTAATGAAAAACTGTTTTTT. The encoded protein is CASSLTSPGDLNEKLFF.

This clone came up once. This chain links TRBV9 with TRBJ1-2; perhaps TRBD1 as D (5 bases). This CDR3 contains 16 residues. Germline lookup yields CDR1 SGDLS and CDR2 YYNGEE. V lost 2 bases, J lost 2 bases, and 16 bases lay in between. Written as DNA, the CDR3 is TGTGCCAGCAGCGTCAGTCAGGGCAACAAAAACTATGGCTACACCTTC. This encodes CASSVSQGNKNYGYTF.

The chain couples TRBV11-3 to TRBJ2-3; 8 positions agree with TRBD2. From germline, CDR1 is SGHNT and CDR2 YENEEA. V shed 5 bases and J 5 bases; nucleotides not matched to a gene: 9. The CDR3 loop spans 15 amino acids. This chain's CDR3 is CASSQAGSGRDTQYF. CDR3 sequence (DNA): TGTGCCAGCAGCCAGGCGGGCAGCGGGAGAGATACGCAGTATTTT. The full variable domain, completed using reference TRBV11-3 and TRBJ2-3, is EAGVVQSPRYKIIEKKQPVAFWCNPISGHNTLYWYLQNLGQGPELLIRYENEEAVDDSQLPKDRFSAERLKGVDSTLKIQPAELGDSAVYLCASSQAGSGRDTQYFGPGTRLTVL.

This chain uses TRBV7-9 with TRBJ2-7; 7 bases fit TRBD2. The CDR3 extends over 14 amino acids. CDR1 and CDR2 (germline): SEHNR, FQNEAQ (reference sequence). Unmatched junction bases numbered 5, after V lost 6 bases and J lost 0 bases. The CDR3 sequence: CASSISGGSYEQYV. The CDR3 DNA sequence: TGTGCCAGCAGTATATCGGGAGGCTCCTACGAGCAGTACGTC.

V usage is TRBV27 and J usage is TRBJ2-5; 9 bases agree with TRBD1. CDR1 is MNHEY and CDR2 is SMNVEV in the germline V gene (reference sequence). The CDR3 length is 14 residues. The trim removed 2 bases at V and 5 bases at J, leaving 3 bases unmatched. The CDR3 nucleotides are TGTGCCAGCAGTTTAACAGGGGGCTTGGAGACCCAGTACTTC. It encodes CASSLTGGLETQYF.